Below, 27 T cell receptor beta chains from the same sample are listed, as sequenced in a study of regulatory T cells in long-lasting Graves disease. Building of the TCR beta libraries involved iRepertoire HTBI primers and Arm-PCR of CDR3 regions. TCRdb reanalysed the multiplex PCR reads using MiXCR and keeps one entry per CDR3 protein. The sample records around 460,000 distinct CDR3 sequences, under 25% being singletons. Time point meaning: persistent/refractory GD, antithyroid drugs over 5 years with positive TRAb. The TCR library was made from RNA extracted from PBMCs. The sequences come from peripheral blood mononuclear cells (PBMCs), collected when the disease was refractory, from a patient treated with antithyroid drugs. The receptor source for this set is a female donor with Graves disease.

The genes are TRBV5-4 and TRBJ1-1, with no clear D. Germline values: CDR1 SGHNT, CDR2 YYREEE (reference sequence). V was shortened by 5 bases and J by 5 bases, with 16 bases between the two germline ends. The CDR3 has 14 amino acids. CDR3 region: CASSSPGRATEAFF. The CDR3 region has the DNA TGTGCCAGCAGTTCGCCGGGCCGTGCGACTGAAGCTTTCTTT.

This chain uses TRBV12-3 or TRBV12-4 with TRBJ1-1, with D possibly being TRBD1 (6 bases). This CDR3 contains 16 residues. Trimming removed 5 bases from V and 4 bases from J, with 20 bases in between. CDR3 DNA: TGTGCCAGCAGTCCCGGGGGGGGAGGGGGAATCACTGAAGCTTTCTTT. Translation: CASSPGGGGGITEAFF.

A note on this clonotype: This sequence may be a read error, since a much larger clone differs from it by one base. V gene TRBV6-2 or TRBV6-3 combines with J gene TRBJ1-5; 8 bases agree with TRBD1. CDR1 and CDR2 (germline): MNHEY, SVGEGT. CDR3 length: 16 amino acids. This CDR3 is CVSRESTGDGNQPQHF. DNA of the CDR3: TGTGTCAGCAGGGAATCGACAGGGGACGGCAATCAGCCCCAGCATTTT.

Details on this clonotype: This clone may be a read error of a much larger clone one base away. The chain is built from TRBV20-1 and TRBJ2-5; 8 bases fit TRBD2. CDR1 is DFQATT, CDR2 SNEGSKA, per germline (reference sequence). V gave up 0 bases and J gave up 5 bases; unmatched junction bases: 8. CDR3 length: 15 residues. CDR3 loop: CSARDQLAAHETQYF. For the CDR3, the DNA is TGCAGTGCTAGAGATCAACTAGCGGCCCACGAGACCCAGTACTTC.

This chain uses TRBV4-1 with TRBJ1-2; D perhaps matches TRBD1 (5 bases). Trimming removed 1 base at V and 3 bases at J, with 12 bases between. This CDR3 is 15 amino acids long. Germline assignment: CDR1 MGHRA and CDR2 YSYEKL. The CDR3 sequence is CASSQGRQKDYGYTF. For the CDR3, the DNA is TGCGCCAGCAGCCAAGGAAGACAGAAAGACTATGGCTACACCTTC.

This clonotype was detected ten times or more. The chain links TRBV20-1 to TRBJ1-1; maybe TRBD1 (5 bases). Germline values: CDR1 DFQATT, CDR2 SNEGSKA (reference sequence). V was pared by 6 bases and J by 2 bases, with 16 bases between. The CDR3 is made up of 14 amino acids. CDR3 amino acids: CSAPRQLVNTEAFF. The CDR3 DNA reads TGCAGTGCACCTAGACAGCTAGTAAACACTGAAGCTTTCTTT.

This clonotype has ten or more counts. This rearrangement joins TRBV14 to TRBJ2-7; D remains ambiguous. V shed 3 bases and J shed 6 bases, with 9 bases lying between them. The CDR3 extends over 12 amino acids. Germline values: CDR1 SGHDN, CDR2 FVKESK. CDR3: CASSHRQSEQYF. CDR3 sequence (DNA): TGTGCCAGCAGCCACCGACAATCCGAGCAGTACTTC.

The chain employs TRBV5-1 and TRBJ2-3; 10 bases are shared with TRBD1. Unmatched junction bases numbered 17, after V lost 4 bases and J lost 6 bases. The CDR3 spans 18 residues. The germline gives CDR1 SGHRS, CDR2 YFSETQ. The CDR3 loop is CASSPVPGQGNPSDTQYF. CDR3 bases: TGCGCCAGCAGCCCTGTCCCGGGACAGGGGAATCCTTCGGATACGCAGTATTTT. The full variable domain, in which reference TRBV5-1 and TRBJ2-3 provide the parts outside the CDR3, is KAGVTQTPRYLIKTRGQQVTLSCSPISGHRSVSWYQQTPGQGLQFLFEYFSETQRNKGNFPGRFSGRQFSNSRSEMNVSTLELGDSALYLCASSPVPGQGNPSDTQYFGPGTRLTVL.

This clonotype was seen repeatedly, ten times or more. The genes are TRBV28 and TRBJ1-1, with D unresolved. CDR3 size: 12 residues. CDR1 and CDR2 (germline): MDHEN, SYDVKM. V was pared by 7 bases and J by 0 bases, with 6 bases between. DNA of the CDR3: TGTGCCAGCAATACCATGAACACTGAAGCTTTCTTT. Translated, it gives CASNTMNTEAFF.

Concerning this clonotype itself: The likely explanation is a read error, given a far larger clone one base away. The genes are TRBV2 and TRBJ2-1; 11 nucleotides agree with TRBD2. The J call is in doubt because the DNA end fits TRBJ2-5 better. Germline V gene data show CDR1 as SNHLY and CDR2 as FYNNEI. The CDR3 covers 17 residues. Here the CDR3 reads CASSEGRLAGTREAQYF. CDR3 DNA: TGTGCCAGCAGTGAAGGCCGACTAGCGGGGACCAGGGAGGCCCAGTACTTC.

This clonotype has only one observation. The chain employs TRBV10-3 and TRBJ2-3; TRBD2 might be the D (6 bases). There are 16 residues in the CDR3. Trimming took off 4 bases at V and 4 bases at J, with 18 bases between the two ends. Looked up from germline, CDR1 is ENHRY and CDR2 is SYGVKD. Written as DNA, the CDR3 is TGTGCCATCAGTGGGTCTGGGGGGTTACTAGCAGATACGCAGTATTTT. It yields the protein CAISGSGGLLADTQYF.

This clonotype was counted many times. This chain uses TRBV15 with TRBJ1-1, with TRBD1 matching over 8 bases. CDR3 length: 16 amino acids. V lost 8 bases and J lost 5; bases outside the gene matches: 16. From germline, CDR1 is LNHNV and CDR2 YYDKDF (reference sequence). CDR3 protein: CATGISIQGAGTEAFF. DNA of the CDR3: TGTGCCACCGGCATCTCGATCCAGGGGGCCGGAACTGAAGCTTTCTTT.

This clonotype was counted a single time. V usage is TRBV5-4 and J usage is TRBJ2-5, with D perhaps TRBD1 (6 bases). The CDR3 loop spans 14 amino acids. Trimming pared 4 bases from V and 9 bases from J, leaving 19 bases between. The V gene's germline CDR1 is SGHNT and CDR2 YYREEE (reference sequence). The chain's CDR3 is CASSKPQGSEAQYF. In DNA, the CDR3 is TGTGCCAGCAGCAAACCGCAGGGGTCGGAGGCCCAGTACTTC. The variable domain in full, with the rest retrieved from reference TRBV5-4 and TRBJ2-5, is ETGVTQSPTHLIKTRGQQVTLRCSSQSGHNTVSWYQQALGQGPQFIFQYYREEENGRGNFPPRFSGLQFPNYSSELNVNALELDDSALYLCASSKPQGSEAQYFGPGTRLLVL.

This clonotype appeared a few times. V is TRBV11-2 and J is TRBJ2-2, with D perhaps matching TRBD1 (5 bases). V lost 2 bases, J lost 6 bases, and 16 bases lay in between. There are 16 residues in the CDR3. In germline, CDR1 is SGHAT, CDR2 FQNNGV. CDR3 nucleotide sequence: TGTGCCAGCAGCTTATACCTGGACACTTCTCCCGGGGAGCTGTTTTTT. Protein sequence: CASSLYLDTSPGELFF.

This chain connects TRBV5-4 to TRBJ2-2, with D perhaps matching TRBD1 (6 bases). CDR3 length: 15 residues. The V end was cut by 4 bases, the J end by 3 bases, with 13 bases between. Germline values: CDR1 SGHNT, CDR2 YYREEE (reference sequence). CDR3 amino acids: CASSTRQVYTGELFF. The DNA for the CDR3 is TGTGCCAGCAGCACTCGACAGGTCTACACCGGGGAGCTGTTTTTT.

At least ten counts were recorded for this clonotype. The CDR3 loop is CASSVDPGTVLAETQYF. In DNA form, the CDR3 reads TGTGCCAGCAGTGTCGACCCCGGGACAGTATTAGCGGAGACCCAGTACTTC. The genes are TRBV2 and TRBJ2-5, with 7 bases fitting TRBD1. Germline V CDR1 and CDR2: SNHLY, FYNNEI. This CDR3 region has 17 residues. The ends lost 4 bases at V and 5 bases at J; junction bases unmatched: 16.

This clonotype has ten or more counts. The genes are TRBV11-2 and TRBJ2-5; weak D call: TRBD1 (8 bases). Germline V gives CDR1 SGHAT, CDR2 FQNNGV. V shed 4 bases and J shed 9 bases, with 18 bases lying between them. The CDR3 runs 14 residues. The CDR3 loop reads CASSWVTGAGAQYF. DNA for the CDR3: TGTGCCAGCAGCTGGGTGACAGGGGCGGGGGCCCAGTACTTC. Supplemented by reference TRBV11-2 and TRBJ2-5, the full variable domain reads EAGVAQSPRYKIIEKRQSVAFWCNPISGHATLYWYQQILGQGPKLLIQFQNNGVVDDSQLPKDRFSAERLKGVDSTLKIQPAKLEDSAVYLCASSWVTGAGAQYFGPGTRLLVL.

This clonotype has a handful of counts. This sequence joins TRBV11-1 and TRBJ2-7; the D is unclear. The V and J ends lost 8 bases and 0 bases respectively, with 14 bases between them. Germline loops: CDR1 SGHAT, CDR2 FQDESV (reference sequence). The CDR3 length is 14 residues. In nucleotides, the CDR3 is TGTGCCAGCCGTCTGGCAGGTGCCTCCTACGAGCAGTACTTC. Its translation is CASRLAGASYEQYF.

This chain uses TRBV9 with TRBJ1-3; D gene uncertain. V lost 2 bases, J lost 4 bases, and 16 bases lay in between. This CDR3 has 16 residues. The germline V gene has CDR1 SGDLS and CDR2 YYNGEE. This CDR3 is CASSVTGVGKGNTIYF. CDR3 in DNA: TGTGCCAGCAGCGTTACTGGGGTGGGCAAAGGAAACACCATATATTTT. Complete variable domain (other parts from reference TRBV9 and TRBJ1-3): DSGVTQTPKHLITATGQRVTLRCSPRSGDLSVYWYQQSLDQGLQFLIQYYNGEERAKGNILERFSAQQFPDLHSELNLSSLELGDSALYFCASSVTGVGKGNTIYFGEGSWLTVV.

This clonotype was picked up a small number of times. The chain links TRBV3-1 to TRBJ1-4; D call uncertain. The CDR3 has 16 amino acids. V dropped 0 bases and J dropped 0 bases, with 8 bases sitting between them. Germline V gene data show CDR1 as LGHDT and CDR2 as YNNKEL (reference sequence). CDR3 bases: TGTGCCAGCAGCCAAGATAACAGTGCAACTAATGAAAAACTGTTTTTT. Its protein is CASSQDNSATNEKLFF. Full variable domain (remainder filled in from reference TRBV3-1 and TRBJ1-4): DTAVSQTPKYLVTQMGNDKSIKCEQNLGHDTMYWYKQDSKKFLKIMFSYNNKELIINETVPNRFSPKSPDKAHLNLHINSLELGDSAVYFCASSQDNSATNEKLFFGSGTQLSVL.

The chain recombines TRBV19 with TRBJ1-5; 9 nucleotides agree with TRBD1. Unmatched junction bases numbered 4, after V lost 3 bases and J lost 4 bases. This CDR3 is 15 amino acids long. CDR1 and CDR2 from the germline V gene are LNHDA and SQIVND (reference sequence). The CDR3 region is CASSMTGTGNQPQHF. CDR3 in DNA: TGTGCCAGTAGTATGACCGGGACAGGGAATCAGCCCCAGCATTTT.

This chain links TRBV7-2 with TRBJ2-5; 11 nucleotides align to TRBD1. Trimming took 3 bases from V and 2 from J; bases not matched to a gene: 2. Germline CDR1 reads SGHTA; CDR2 reads FQGNSA. The length of the CDR3 is 15 residues. The CDR3 sequence: CASSFGDRGQETQYF. CDR3 in DNA: TGTGCCAGCAGCTTCGGGGACAGGGGGCAAGAGACCCAGTACTTC.

This sequence joins TRBV5-1 and TRBJ1-1; possible D gene TRBD1, 5 bases. V gave up 7 bases and J gave up 2 bases, with 12 bases separating them. The germline V gene encodes CDR1 SGHRS and CDR2 YFSETQ. The CDR3 covers 13 residues. Here the CDR3 DNA reads TGCGCCAGCGCGGGGCAGGATAACACTGAAGCTTTCTTT. Translation gives CASAGQDNTEAFF.

As to this clonotype: A much bigger clone sits one base away, suggesting this may be a read error. The rearrangement joins TRBV28 to TRBJ1-6; no clear D gene. This CDR3 comprises 15 residues. CDR1 and CDR2 from the germline V gene are MDHEN and SYDVKM. The CDR3, as DNA: TGTGCCAGCAGTGACCCTCGCTCCTGTAATTCACCCCTCCACTTT. It yields the protein CASSDPRSCNSPLHF.

The table lists this clonotype with a few counts. The V and J genes are TRBV5-1 and TRBJ1-1; D uncertain. The V and J ends lost 0 bases and 1 base respectively, with 10 bases between them. Germline V gene data show CDR1 as SGHRS and CDR2 as YFSETQ. The length of the CDR3 is 15 residues. Here the CDR3 reads CASSLVGNPNTEAFF. Written as DNA, the CDR3 is TGCGCCAGCAGCTTGGTAGGGAATCCGAACACTGAAGCTTTCTTT.

This clonotype appeared a few times. V usage is TRBV5-6 and J usage is TRBJ1-2; 7 positions match TRBD1. Trimming took 1 base from V and 5 from J; bases not matched to a gene: 5. Looked up from germline, CDR1 is SGHDT and CDR2 is YYEEEE. The CDR3 runs 14 residues. The CDR3 DNA reads as TGTGCCAGCAGCTTGCAGGGGGTTGGATATGGCTACACCTTC. Its protein product is CASSLQGVGYGYTF.

This clonotype was seen many times. The gene calls are TRBV18 and TRBJ2-5, with D unresolved. V lost 5 bases and J 0 bases, leaving 7 bases between the germline ends. The CDR3 length is 13 residues. The germline CDR1 and CDR2 sequences are KGHSH and LQKENI. This chain's CDR3 is CASSGQDQETQYF. CDR3 DNA: TGTGCCAGCTCAGGGCAGGACCAAGAGACCCAGTACTTC.